The 2 T cell receptor beta chains listed next were all sequenced from one sample in a study of shared clonotypes between healthy human individuals. Measured with immunoSEQ multiplex PCR; TCRdb has only the in-frame clones, and not every one. The sample holds 700,000 or so clones, 72% seen once. The sequenced sample was memory CD4+ T cells sorted from blood. Regarding subset: CD45RA-negative fraction. All receptors derive from a woman aged 30 to 39 in good health.

The V call is TRBV2, the J call TRBJ2-1; 8 nucleotides align to TRBD1. J was trimmed by 9 bases and V by 6 bases; bases with no gene match: 13. The CDR3 contains 15 residues. Germline-derived CDR1 and CDR2 are SNHLY and FYNNEI. In DNA, the CDR3 is TGTGCCAGCAGAGGCTCGGCAGGGGGCTCGGGTGAGCAGTTCTTC. Its translation is CASRGSAGGSGEQFF.

The chain uses TRBV25-1 and TRBJ2-4; TRBD1 matches 9 bases. The CDR3 is 16 residues long. Trimming at V came to 5 bases and at J to 2 bases, leaving 7 bases not matched to a gene. The germline V gene encodes CDR1 MGHDK and CDR2 SYGVNS. This chain's CDR3 is CASSRSGTGSKNIQYF. The CDR3 DNA reads as TGTGCCAGCAGTAGATCCGGGACAGGGTCCAAAAACATTCAGTACTTC.